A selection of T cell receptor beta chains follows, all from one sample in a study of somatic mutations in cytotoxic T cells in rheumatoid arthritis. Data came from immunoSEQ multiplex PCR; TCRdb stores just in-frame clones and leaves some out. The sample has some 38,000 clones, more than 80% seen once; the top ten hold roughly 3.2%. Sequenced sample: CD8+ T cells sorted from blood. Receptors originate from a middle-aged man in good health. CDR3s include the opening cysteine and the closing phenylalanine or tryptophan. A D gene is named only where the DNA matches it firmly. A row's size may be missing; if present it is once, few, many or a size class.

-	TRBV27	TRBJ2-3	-	TGTGCCAGCAGTTTAACTTCCGCAGATACGCAGTATTTT	CASSLTSADTQYF
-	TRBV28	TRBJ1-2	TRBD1	TGTGCCAGCAGTTGGGGACAGGAGGTGGGGGTTGGCTACACCTTC	CASSWGQEVGVGYTF
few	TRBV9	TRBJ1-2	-	TGTGCCAGCAGCGGATCAGGGCTTTGGGGCTACACCTTC	CASSGSGLWGYTF
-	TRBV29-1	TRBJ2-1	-	TGCAGCGTTGGACTCTCCTACAATGAGCAGTTCTTC	CSVGLSYNEQFF
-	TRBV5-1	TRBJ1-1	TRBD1	TGCGCCAGCAGATCCGGGACAGGGGGTAGCACTGAAGCTTTCTTT	CASRSGTGGSTEAFF
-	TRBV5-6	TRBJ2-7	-	TGTGCCAGCACCCTAGGGGGGTCAATCTACGAGCAGTACTTC	CASTLGGSIYEQYF
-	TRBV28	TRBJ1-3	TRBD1	TGTGCCAGCAGTTTATCTCGGACAGGGCGCATTTTCTCTGGAAACACCATATATTTT	CASSLSRTGRIFSGNTIYF
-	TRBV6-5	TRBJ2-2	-	TGTGCCAGCAGTTACGGAGTGAACACCGGGGAGCTGTTTTTT	CASSYGVNTGELFF
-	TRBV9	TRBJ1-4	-	TGTGCCAGCAGCGTCTGGGGAGTTCCTAATGAAAAACTGTTTTTT	CASSVWGVPNEKLFF
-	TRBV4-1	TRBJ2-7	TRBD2	TGCGCCAGCAGCCAAGACCCGACTAGCGGGAGCATGTACTTC	CASSQDPTSGSMYF
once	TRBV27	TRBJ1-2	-	TGTGCCAGCAGTCGCGGACAGCTGAACTATGGCTACACCTTC	CASSRGQLNYGYTF
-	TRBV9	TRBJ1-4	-	TGTGCCAGCAGCGGAGAAGGGGTTACGGGGGAAAAACTGTTTTTT	CASSGEGVTGEKLFF
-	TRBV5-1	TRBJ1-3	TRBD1	TGCGCCAGCAGCTTCGAGGGGGCGTCCGGAAACACCATATATTTT	CASSFEGASGNTIYF
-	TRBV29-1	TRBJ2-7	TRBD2	TGCAGCGCCGTGCCCCAGCGGGAGGCGGCCTACGAGCAGTACTTC	CSAVPQREAAYEQYF
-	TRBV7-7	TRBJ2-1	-	TGTGCCAGCAGCCTTACTAGGAACAATGAGCAGTTCTTC	CASSLTRNNEQFF
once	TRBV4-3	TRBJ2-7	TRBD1	TGCGCCAGCAGCCAAGAGAGGGGACAGGGCTCCTACGAGCAGTACTTC	CASSQERGQGSYEQYF
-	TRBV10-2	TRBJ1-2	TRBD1	TGCGCCAGCAGTGAGAACACAGGGGGCGTCTATGGCTACACCTTC	CASSENTGGVYGYTF
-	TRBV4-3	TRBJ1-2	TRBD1	TGCGCCAGCAGCCAAGATCGGGGACAGACTACCTATGGCTACACCTTC	CASSQDRGQTTYGYTF
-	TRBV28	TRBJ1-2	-	TGTGCCAGCAGTTTATCCCCCCCGCGACGGAAGCCTCATGGCTACACCTTC	CASSLSPPRRKPHGYTF
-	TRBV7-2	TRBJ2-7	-	TGTGCCAGCAGCTTAGAGGACAGCTACGAGCAGTACTTC	CASSLEDSYEQYF
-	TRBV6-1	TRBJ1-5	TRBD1	TGTGCCAGCAGTGAAACGGGACAGGGAATGGAGCAGCCCCAGCATTTT	CASSETGQGMEQPQHF
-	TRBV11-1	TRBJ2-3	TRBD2	TGTGCCAGCAGCCCCACTAGCGGGTACACAGATACGCAGTATTTT	CASSPTSGYTDTQYF
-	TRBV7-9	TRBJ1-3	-	TGTGCCAGCAGCTCTACCGGGACCGTAAGCTCTGGAAACACCATATATTTT	CASSSTGTVSSGNTIYF
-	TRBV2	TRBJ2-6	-	TGTGCCAGCAGTGCCTCGGGGATAGGGGCCAACGTCCTGACTTTC	CASSASGIGANVLTF
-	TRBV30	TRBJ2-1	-	TGTGCCTGGAGTGGAACACGGGACTTTGCTCTTTCCTACAATGAGCAGTTCTTC	CAWSGTRDFALSYNEQFF
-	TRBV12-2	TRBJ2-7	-	TGTGCAAGTCGCTTAGAGCGTTACGATTACGAGCAGTACTTC	CASRLERYDYEQYF
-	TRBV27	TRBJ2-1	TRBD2	TGTGCCAGCAGTTCCAACCCCGCCCTAGCGGGAGTTAGTCAAAATGAGCAGTTCTTC	CASSSNPALAGVSQNEQFF
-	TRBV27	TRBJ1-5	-	TGTGCCACCAGCGAAGGGGGTAATCAGCCCCAGCATTTT	CATSEGGNQPQHF
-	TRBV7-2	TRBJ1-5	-	TGTGCCAGCAGCTTGGTTCCTAATAGCAATCAGCCCCAGCATTTT	CASSLVPNSNQPQHF
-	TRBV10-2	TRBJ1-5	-	TGCGCCACCGCAGAGGGACAGCCCCAGCATTTT	CATAEGQPQHF
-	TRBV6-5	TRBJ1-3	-	TGTGCCAGCAGTTACGGGCCCGGAGAAGCTGGAAACACCATATATTTT	CASSYGPGEAGNTIYF
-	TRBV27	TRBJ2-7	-	TGTGCCAGCAGTTTAAAGCGGGGACAGCTCTACGAGCAGTACTTC	CASSLKRGQLYEQYF
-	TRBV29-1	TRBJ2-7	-	TGCAGCGTCGAGGGGGAGGACGAATCCTACGAGCAGTACTTC	CSVEGEDESYEQYF
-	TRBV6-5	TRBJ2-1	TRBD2	TGTGCCAGCACTCCCTGGGCGGGAGGCAATGAGCAGTTCTTC	CASTPWAGGNEQFF
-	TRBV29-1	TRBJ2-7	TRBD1	TGCAGCGTTGAAGAAGGACAGGGGCCTTTTGGCGAGCAGTACTTC	CSVEEGQGPFGEQYF
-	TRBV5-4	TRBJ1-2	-	TGTGCCAGCAGCCTTGGCTCCCCGGGAGGCTACACCTTC	CASSLGSPGGYTF
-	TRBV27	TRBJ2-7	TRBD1	TGTGCCAGCAGTCCGGGACAGCGATCCTACGAGCAGTACTTC	CASSPGQRSYEQYF
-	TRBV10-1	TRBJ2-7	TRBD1	TGCGCCAGCAGTGATCCCAGGGACAGCAGCTCCTACGAGCAGTACTTC	CASSDPRDSSSYEQYF
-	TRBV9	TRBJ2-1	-	TGTGCCAGCAGCTCAGATAGTTCCTCCTACAATGAGCAGTTCTTC	CASSSDSSSYNEQFF
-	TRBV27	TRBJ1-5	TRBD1	TGTGCCAACCACAGACCACAGGGGGCGGTCAATCAGCCCCAGCATTTT	CANHRPQGAVNQPQHF
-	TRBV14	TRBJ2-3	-	TGTGCCAGCAGCCAAGCCGCTAGCGTGAGCACAGATACGCAGTATTTT	CASSQAASVSTDTQYF
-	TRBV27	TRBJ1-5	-	TGTGCCAGCAGTTTAACCAGGGCAGGCAATCAGCCCCAGCATTTT	CASSLTRAGNQPQHF
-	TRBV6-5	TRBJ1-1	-	TGTGCCAGCAGTTACGGGCAGCTTCTGGAAGCTTTCTTT	CASSYGQLLEAFF
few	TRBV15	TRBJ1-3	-	TGTGCCACCAGCCCTGGGAATTCCGGAAACACCATATATTTT	CATSPGNSGNTIYF